This T cell receptor beta chain derives from a study of neurological immune-mediated disorders. Trimming pared 3 bases from V and 0 bases from J, leaving 10 bases between. In germline, CDR1 is MNHEY, CDR2 SMNVEV (reference sequence). This CDR3 spans 15 amino acids. Documented time point: longitudinal time-point 2. One entry per CDR3 protein, called by TCRdb with MiXCR from the 5' RACE reads. The sample shows under 50,000 distinct CDR3 sequences, 13% of them seen only once. This clonotype has ten or more counts. This clonotype originated in a male donor with HTLV-1-associated myelopathy (HAM/TSP). Sequencing input: PBMCs. The V call is TRBV27, the J call TRBJ2-3; D may correspond to TRBD1 or TRBD2 (5 bases each). CDR3 loop: CASSFRGRSTDTQYF. The DNA of the CDR3 is TGTGCCAGCAGTTTTCGGGGCAGAAGCACAGATACGCAGTATTTT.